This TCR beta chain was profiled in a study of a mutant IDH1 vaccine in newly diagnosed glioma. To note about this clone: The antigen is not known.

Clones were read by immunoSEQ multiplex PCR, and TCRdb kept only the in-frame ones, dropping some. The profile shows tens of thousands of clones, 85% to 90% of them singletons. The time point: week 47, end of study. Doses comprised 300 ug of mutant IDH1 20-mer peptide each, plus topical imiquimod. With 1 base removed from V and 2 bases from J, the gap between germline ends came to 12 bases. This CDR3 has 15 residues. Germline-derived CDR1 and CDR2 are SGHNT and YYREEE (reference sequence). The chain recombines TRBV5-4 with TRBJ2-5; tentative D call: TRBD1 (6 bases). The source was PBMCs, collected from a glioma patient whose treatment included an IDH1 peptide vaccine. This TCR derives from a woman in her forties or fifties with glioma. The CDR3 bases are TGTGCCAGCAGCTTGCAGGGGACGGTACAAGAGACCCAGTACTTC. Translated: CASSLQGTVQETQYF.